The rows below give T cell receptor beta chains drawn from one sample of a study of T-cell memory formation after mild COVID-19. TCRdb called the 5' RACE reads again in MiXCR, with one record for every CDR3 protein. Found here are approximately 150,000 distinct CDR3 sequences, 13% of them singletons; the top ten hold approximately 3.6%. Sequenced sample: PBMCs or a T cell subset sorted from them (not recorded which). All receptors come from a young man who had mild COVID-19 (a few samples of this study predate the infection). Cell type and time point are not known. Both conserved end residues are part of each CDR3. D genes are given only for firm matches. Size is omitted from some rows. Given values are once, few, many or a class for expanded clones.

>TRBD1|18|-|TRBV6-5|TRBJ1-3
TGTGCCAGCAGACCGGACAGGGGGCCTCTTCGCTCTGGAAACACCATATATTTT
CASRPDRGPLRSGNTIYF
>-|14|few|TRBV15|TRBJ1-1
TGTGCCACCAGCAGAGATGGAGGAAACACTGAAGCTTTCTTT
CATSRDGGNTEAFF
>-|16|few|TRBV11-2|TRBJ2-4
TGTGCCAGCAGCTTAGAGGGGTTTATAGCCAAAAACATTCAGTACTTC
CASSLEGFIAKNIQYF
>-|13|-|TRBV19|TRBJ1-2
TGTGCCAGTAGTATGGAGGGATTTGACGGCTACACCTTC
CASSMEGFDGYTF
>-|14|few|TRBV5-1|TRBJ1-5
TGCGCCAGCAGCTTCGAGGGGCGCGGTCAGCCCCAGCATTTT
CASSFEGRGQPQHF
>-|14|few|TRBV27|TRBJ1-1
TGTGCCAGCAGCCAGAGACAGGTGAGCCCCGAAGCTTTCTTT
CASSQRQVSPEAFF
>-|11|-|TRBV20-1|TRBJ2-1
TGCAGTGCCGTACTTGTCAATGAGCAGTTCTTC
CSAVLVNEQFF
>TRBD1|15|-|TRBV7-9|TRBJ2-3
TGTGCCAGCAGCCGTGGGACAGGAGGCACAGATACGCAGTATTTT
CASSRGTGGTDTQYF
>TRBD2|14|many|TRBV4-3|TRBJ2-5
TGCGCCAGCAGCCCGTCACTAGCGACCGAGACCCAGTACTTC
CASSPSLATETQYF
>TRBD2|17|few|TRBV7-2|TRBJ2-1
TGTGCCAGCAGCTTAAAGAGGCTAGCGGGGGGGCTCCATGAGCAGTTCTTC
CASSLKRLAGGLHEQFF
>-|14|-|TRBV2|TRBJ2-2
TGTGCCAGCGGCGGGACGGGGAACACCGGGGAGCTGTTTTTT
CASGGTGNTGELFF
>TRBD2|15|-|TRBV20-1|TRBJ2-7
TGCAGTGCTAGAGACGGACGCGGGGGGGCAAACGAGCAGTACTTC
CSARDGRGGANEQYF
>-|17|-|TRBV7-8|TRBJ1-6
TGTGCCAGCAGCTTAGAGTTAGGGGGGTTCGTCGATTCACCCCTCCACTTT
CASSLELGGFVDSPLHF
>TRBD1|14|many|TRBV11-2|TRBJ2-5
TGTGCCAGCAGCTTACCTACAGGGGGGAGAACCCAGTACTTC
CASSLPTGGRTQYF
>-|15|few|TRBV28|TRBJ1-5
TGTGCCAGCAGTACCGGGGGCGGATTCCGCCAGCCCCAGCATTTT
CASSTGGGFRQPQHF
>-|16|few|TRBV11-2|TRBJ2-2
TGTGCCAGCAGCTTTCTCCGTCGGTCTAGGACCGGGGAGCTGTTTTTT
CASSFLRRSRTGELFF
>TRBD1|14|-|TRBV20-1|TRBJ2-7
TGCAGTTCTCAAGCGGGACAGGGGACCTACGAGCAGTACTTC
CSSQAGQGTYEQYF
>-|14|few|TRBV5-6|TRBJ1-1
TGTGCCAGCAGCCTCCCGGGGGGTACCAATGAAGCTTTCTTT
CASSLPGGTNEAFF
>-|17|many|TRBV23-1|TRBJ2-1
TGCGCCAGCAGTCTCATTGCCGTCGGCCCATCCTACAATGAGCAGTTCTTC
CASSLIAVGPSYNEQFF
>TRBD1|15|-|TRBV3-1|TRBJ1-5
TGTGCCAGCAGCCTTGGACAGGGGTGGCATCAGCCCCAGCATTTT
CASSLGQGWHQPQHF
>-|13|once|TRBV6-4|TRBJ1-4
TGTGCCAGCAGTGACCCTGACAGTGAAAAACTGTTTTTT
CASSDPDSEKLFF
>TRBD1|16|-|TRBV5-1|TRBJ1-1
TGCGCCAGCAGTTCCGGGACAGGGCTAATGAACACTGAAGCTTTCTTT
CASSSGTGLMNTEAFF
>-|12|few|TRBV7-2|TRBJ1-2
TGTGCCAGCAGTTCATCTAACTATGGCTACACCTTC
CASSSSNYGYTF
>-|13|once|TRBV2|TRBJ1-1
TGTGCCAGCAAGGAAACAGGCGACACTGAAGCTTTCTTT
CASKETGDTEAFF
>TRBD1|17|-|TRBV5-6|TRBJ1-3
TGTGCCAGCAGCCGAACCAAGGACAGGGCGCCGGGAAACACCATATATTTT
CASSRTKDRAPGNTIYF
>-|14|few|TRBV6-5|TRBJ2-1
TGTGCCAGCAGTCCCGCAGGGAGGAGGAATGAGCAGTTCTTC
CASSPAGRRNEQFF
>TRBD1|14|many|TRBV5-1|TRBJ1-4
TGCGCCAGCAGCTTCGGGACAGATAATGAAAAACTGTTTTTT
CASSFGTDNEKLFF
>-|11|many|TRBV12-3/TRBV12-4|TRBJ1-2
TGTGCCAGCAGTGGGGGTGGGGGCTACACCTTC
CASSGGGGYTF
>TRBD1|16|-|TRBV5-1|TRBJ1-4
TGCGCCAGCAGCCCGGGACAGCGGTCAACTAATGAAAAACTGTTTTTT
CASSPGQRSTNEKLFF
>TRBD1|14|few|TRBV24-1|TRBJ2-2
TGTGCCACCAGAGCTAACAGGGGCCCCGGGGAGCTGTTTTTT
CATRANRGPGELFF
>-|16|-|TRBV3-1|TRBJ1-5
TGTGCCAGCAGCCGGGGGCGGGTGATCAGCAATCAGCCCCAGCATTTT
CASSRGRVISNQPQHF
>-|14|few|TRBV5-1|TRBJ2-3
TGCGCCAGCAGCTTGGAACGGGTAACAGATACGCAGTATTTT
CASSLERVTDTQYF
>-|13|-|TRBV12-3/TRBV12-4|TRBJ2-7
TGTGCCAGCAGTTTTCGCAGAGCCTACGAGCAGTACTTC
CASSFRRAYEQYF
>TRBD2|18|-|TRBV23-1|TRBJ2-7
TGCGCCAGCAGTCAGTGGACTAGCGGGGGCCAAAGCTCCTACGAGCAGTACTTC
CASSQWTSGGQSSYEQYF
>-|14|-|TRBV15|TRBJ1-2
TGTGCCACCAGCAGAGATCGGGGGGCCGGTGGCTACACCTTC
CATSRDRGAGGYTF
>TRBD2|19|-|TRBV7-2|TRBJ2-2
TGTGCCAGCAGCTTATCTAGCGGGGGGGCGTACCGCACTACCGGGGAGCTGTTTTTT
CASSLSSGGAYRTTGELFF
>-|15|-|TRBV5-4|TRBJ2-2
TGTGCCAGCAGCTTTCGTCTCAGGGAAACCGGGGAGCTGTTTTTT
CASSFRLRETGELFF
>-|13|few|TRBV3-1|TRBJ1-1
TGTGCCAGCAGCCAAAGGCCAGCAGGCGAAGCTTTCTTT
CASSQRPAGEAFF
>TRBD2|17|few|TRBV5-1|TRBJ2-1
TGCGCCAGCAGACCCACTAGCGGCTCAACCTCCTACAATGAGCAGTTCTTC
CASRPTSGSTSYNEQFF
>TRBD2|16|few|TRBV4-2|TRBJ2-3
TGTGCCAGCAGCCCACCGAAGGCGGGGGGAGTTGATACGCAGTATTTT
CASSPPKAGGVDTQYF
>-|13|-|TRBV18|TRBJ2-7
TGTGCCAGCTCGCAGGGGACCTCCTACGAGCAGTACTTC
CASSQGTSYEQYF